What follows are 13 T cell receptor beta chains derived from one specimen sequenced in a study of T cell responses to AZD1222 COVID-19 vaccine. The data were produced by immunoSEQ multiplex PCR, yet TCRdb's version contains in-frame clones alone and is incomplete. The table includes about 94,000 clones, roughly 90% detected once. The sample here was peripheral blood, taken on day 0 of AZD1222 vaccination. The receptors here all came from an adult in good health.

The genes are TRBV10-3 and TRBJ1-4, with D possibly matching TRBD1 (6 bases). The CDR3 has 13 amino acids. Germline loops: CDR1 ENHRY, CDR2 SYGVKD. V was pared by 11 bases and J by 2 bases, with 12 bases between. CDR3 in amino acids: CAATGSTNEKLFF. CDR3 sequence (DNA): TGTGCCGCCACAGGGTCCACTAATGAAAAACTGTTTTTT.

The V call is TRBV6-5, the J call TRBJ1-4, with D possibly TRBD1 on 5 matching bases. This CDR3 is 14 amino acids long. V lost 4 bases and J lost 3, with 9 bases in between. CDR1 and CDR2 from the germline V gene are MNHEY and SVGAGI. The CDR3 protein is CASSLDSPNEKLFF. The CDR3 nucleotides are TGTGCCAGCAGTTTAGACAGCCCTAATGAAAAACTGTTTTTT.

CDR3 amino acids: CASNEGQGYEQYF. In nucleotides, the CDR3 is TGTGCCAGTAACGAAGGACAGGGCTACGAGCAGTACTTC. The chain recombines TRBV19 with TRBJ2-7, with 8 positions matching TRBD1. CDR3 length equals 13 residues. V shed 7 bases, J shed 3 bases, and the junction held 5 bases outside the gene matches. CDR1 and CDR2 (germline): LNHDA, SQIVND (reference sequence). Using reference TRBV19 and TRBJ2-7 for the parts outside the CDR3, the full variable domain is DGGITQSPKYLFRKEGQNVTLSCEQNLNHDAMYWYRQDPGQGLRLIYYSQIVNDFQKGDIAEGYSVSREKKESFPLTVTSAQKNPTAFYLCASNEGQGYEQYFGPGTRLTVT.

V gene TRBV27 combines with J gene TRBJ1-6; possible D gene TRBD1, 6 bases. Germline V lookup: CDR1 MNHEY, CDR2 SMNVEV (reference sequence). The ends were cut back, 8 bases at V and 0 bases at J, with 11 bases in the middle. This CDR3 region has 15 residues. The chain's CDR3 is CASHGQSSYNSPLHF. CDR3 bases: TGTGCCAGCCATGGACAGAGCTCCTATAATTCACCCCTCCACTTT.

The genes are TRBV7-9 and TRBJ1-2; the D is unclear. The CDR3 sequence is 11 residues long. V gave up 1 base and J gave up 11 bases, with 8 bases separating them. CDR1 and CDR2 from the germline V gene are SEHNR and FQNEAQ (reference sequence). CDR3 DNA sequence: TGTGCCAGCAGCTTAGACGTGGGGTACACCTTC. The encoded protein is CASSLDVGYTF.

This chain links TRBV27 with TRBJ2-3; no clear D gene. CDR3 size: 14 residues. The germline V and J ends were trimmed by 4 bases and 4 bases, with 12 bases remaining between them. Germline V lookup: CDR1 MNHEY, CDR2 SMNVEV (reference sequence). The CDR3 region is CASSWGVRPDTQYF. CDR3 coding DNA: TGTGCCAGCAGTTGGGGTGTGCGTCCAGATACGCAGTATTTT.

This clone was observed once. The J gene is TRBJ1-5, the V gene TRBV6-2 or TRBV6-3; no firm D call. Germline lookup yields CDR1 MNHEY and CDR2 SVGEGT. The V and J ends lost 0 bases and 6 bases respectively, with 9 bases between them. The CDR3 sequence is 14 residues long. The CDR3 spells CASSYSRVSQPQHF. The CDR3 nucleotides read TGTGCCAGCAGTTACTCGAGGGTATCTCAGCCCCAGCATTTT.

On this clone: Within the sample, other DNA sequences also encode this same CDR3. V and J are TRBV12-3 or TRBV12-4 and TRBJ2-3; no clear D. This CDR3 region has 11 residues. V lost 5 bases to trimming and J lost 2 bases, with 2 bases between them. CDR3 protein: CASSLTDTQYF. The CDR3 DNA reads as TGTGCCAGCAGTCTCACAGATACGCAGTATTTT.

The chain uses TRBV5-6 and TRBJ1-6, with a weak D call TRBD1 (5 bases). Germline V gene data show CDR1 as SGHDT and CDR2 as YYEEEE. V was cut by 0 bases and J by 8 bases, with 12 bases left in between. The CDR3 sequence is 15 residues long. The CDR3 DNA is TGTGCCAGCAGCTTGGCCGCAGGGAACGATTCACCCCTCCACTTT. The encoded protein is CASSLAAGNDSPLHF. Full variable domain (rest looked up from reference TRBV5-6 and TRBJ1-6): DAGVTQSPTHLIKTRGQQVTLRCSPKSGHDTVSWYQQALGQGPQFIFQYYEEEERQRGNFPDRFSGHQFPNYSSELNVNALLLGDSALYLCASSLAAGNDSPLHFGNGTRLTVT.

The gene calls are TRBV19 and TRBJ2-7, with 9 bases identical to TRBD1. This CDR3 comprises 15 residues. CDR1 and CDR2 (germline): LNHDA, SQIVND (reference sequence). Losses at the gene ends were 4 bases for V and 5 bases for J; bases not matched to a gene: 9. The chain's CDR3 is CASSTRQGVSDEQYF. DNA of the CDR3: TGTGCCAGTAGTACCCGACAGGGGGTAAGCGACGAGCAGTACTTC.

V usage is TRBV7-9 and J usage is TRBJ1-1; D unclear. The length of the CDR3 is 15 residues. Trimming removed 1 base from V and 3 bases from J, with 12 bases in between. Per germline, CDR1 SEHNR and CDR2 FQNEAQ (reference sequence). The CDR3 nucleotides read TGTGCCAGCAGCTTAGATGCTCCTGGGTACACTGAAGCTTTCTTT. The encoded protein is CASSLDAPGYTEAFF.

The CDR3 loop reads CASSPTGTGVGETQYF. The CDR3 region has the DNA TGTGCCAGCAGCCCTACCGGGACAGGGGTTGGGGAGACCCAGTACTTC. The chain recombines TRBV3-1 (or the pseudogene TRBV3-2) with TRBJ2-5, with 10 bases lining up with TRBD1. This CDR3 has 16 residues. Germline V CDR1 and CDR2: LGHDT, YNNKEL (reference sequence). J gave up 5 bases and V 4 bases, and 10 bases lay outside the gene matches.

V and J are TRBV7-2 and TRBJ1-6; D is perhaps TRBD1 (5 bases). The germline V gene encodes CDR1 SGHTA and CDR2 FQGNSA. This CDR3 has 17 amino acids. The ends were cut back, 0 bases at V and 8 bases at J, with 17 bases in the middle. The CDR3 DNA reads TGTGCCAGCAGCTTAGCCCGGGACGCTCTTTCATATTCACCCCTCCACTTT. Its translation is CASSLARDALSYSPLHF.